What follows are 27 T cell receptor beta chains derived from one specimen sequenced in a study of shared clonotypes between healthy human individuals. The protocol was immunoSEQ multiplex PCR, while the TCRdb copy is restricted to in-frame clones and leaves out a portion. The sample has about 2 million clones; roughly 95% are singletons. Sequencing input: naive CD4+ T cells sorted from blood. Specified subset: CD45RA+ positively selected. These receptors were obtained from a young man in good health.

The genes are TRBV2 and TRBJ2-6; 10 positions agree with TRBD1. Germline trimming cut 2 bases from V and 0 bases from J; bases unmatched to any gene: 10. In germline, CDR1 is SNHLY, CDR2 FYNNEI. The CDR3 extends over 20 amino acids. In nucleotides, the CDR3 is TGTGCCAGCAGTGAAATTGCTCCGGGACAGGGGCTCTCTGGGGCCAACGTCCTGACTTTC. It specifies CASSEIAPGQGLSGANVLTF.

The V gene is TRBV30, the J gene TRBJ1-5; unclear D gene. There are 13 residues in the CDR3. The V gene lost 2 bases and the J gene lost 0 bases, with 5 bases spanning the gap. In germline, CDR1 is GTSNPN, CDR2 SVGIG (reference sequence). This CDR3 reads CAWSSRSNQPQHF. CDR3 coding DNA: TGTGCCTGGAGTTCCCGTAGCAATCAGCCCCAGCATTTT.

CDR3 coding DNA: TGTGCCAGCAGCTTAGGCCCTGCAAACATTCAGTACTTC. As protein: CASSLGPANIQYF. This chain uses TRBV7-9 with TRBJ2-4; D is uncertain. Trimming took 1 base from V and 6 from J, leaving 7 bases between them. Germline V lookup: CDR1 SEHNR, CDR2 FQNEAQ (reference sequence). This CDR3 is 13 amino acids long. Complete variable domain (other parts from reference TRBV7-9 and TRBJ2-4): DTGVSQNPRHKITKRGQNVTFRCDPISEHNRLYWYRQTLGQGPEFLTYFQNEAQLEKSRLLSDRFSAERPKGSFSTLEIQRTEQGDSAMYLCASSLGPANIQYFGAGTRLSVL.

This clone was found a few times. This chain connects TRBV2 to TRBJ1-2; 7 bases map to TRBD1. The CDR3 consists of 13 residues. Trimming removed 7 bases from V and 3 bases from J; junction bases left unmatched: 5. Germline CDR1 SNHLY, CDR2 FYNNEI. The CDR3 reads CASIWTGYYGYTF. The DNA of the CDR3 is TGTGCCAGCATTTGGACAGGCTACTATGGCTACACCTTC.

This chain uses TRBV6-4 with TRBJ2-2; TRBD1 agrees at 7 bases. Trimming cost V 4 bases and J 6 bases; bases outside gene matches: 5. CDR1 MRHNA and CDR2 SNTAGT come from the germline V gene. CDR3 size: 14 residues. The CDR3 DNA reads as TGTGCCAGCAGTGCAACAGGGGTGTCCGGGGAGCTGTTTTTT. Encoded protein: CASSATGVSGELFF.

As concerns this clone: Other DNA sequences in this specimen translate into the identical CDR3. The rearrangement uses TRBV20-1 and TRBJ2-7; perhaps TRBD1 as D (6 bases). Germline loops: CDR1 DFQATT, CDR2 SNEGSKA (reference sequence). V lost 6 bases and J lost 7, with 13 bases in between. CDR3 length equals 11 residues. The chain's CDR3 is CSAPRGREQYF. DNA of the CDR3: TGCAGTGCCCCCAGGGGTCGAGAGCAGTACTTC.

The genes are TRBV4-3 and TRBJ1-1; D gene uncertain. V was cut by 0 bases and J by 2 bases, with 10 bases left in between. The CDR3 loop spans 15 amino acids. Germline CDR1 LGHNA, CDR2 YSLEER. The CDR3 DNA sequence: TGCGCCAGCAGCCAAGAAGGGAGTAGTAACACTGAAGCTTTCTTT. It codes for CASSQEGSSNTEAFF.

The chain is built from TRBV10-3 and TRBJ2-4; D possibly uses TRBD1 or TRBD2 (5 bases each). The CDR3 loop spans 16 amino acids. Germline CDR1 ENHRY, CDR2 SYGVKD. Trimming took 3 bases from V and 1 from J, leaving 13 bases between them. The chain's CDR3 is CAISELRDVAKNIQYF. The CDR3, as DNA: TGTGCCATCAGTGAACTCCGGGACGTGGCCAAAAACATTCAGTACTTC.

In its sample, this clone was seen once. This chain links TRBV5-4 with TRBJ1-5, with D perhaps TRBD1 (5 bases). In germline, CDR1 is SGHNT, CDR2 YYREEE (reference sequence). This CDR3 spans 13 amino acids. Trimming removed 0 bases from V and 6 bases from J, with 7 bases in between. The CDR3 is CASSLGGTQPQHF. In nucleotides, the CDR3 is TGTGCCAGCAGCTTGGGAGGGACTCAGCCCCAGCATTTT.

Note on this clone: The sample carries other DNA sequences with the same CDR3. The chain joins TRBV2 to TRBJ2-2; 7 positions agree with TRBD1. V shed 3 bases, J shed 6 bases, and the junction held 1 base outside the gene matches. Germline-derived CDR1 and CDR2 are SNHLY and FYNNEI. This CDR3 contains 13 residues. The CDR3 DNA reads as TGTGCCAGCAGTGACAGGGGGTCCGGGGAGCTGTTTTTT. Translated, it gives CASSDRGSGELFF.

Remarks on this clone: The sample holds other DNA sequences that translate to the same CDR3. The rearrangement joins TRBV9 to TRBJ2-4; no definite D call. V shed 0 bases and J shed 0 bases, with 7 bases lying between them. The length of the CDR3 is 15 residues. Looked up from germline, CDR1 is SGDLS and CDR2 is YYNGEE. The CDR3 DNA reads TGTGCCAGCAGCGTAGGCCCGTTAGCCAAAAACATTCAGTACTTC. Protein product: CASSVGPLAKNIQYF.

A word on this clone: This may stem from a read error, because a much larger clone lies one nucleotide away. Other DNA sequences in this specimen translate into the identical CDR3. This chain connects TRBV5-1 to TRBJ1-1; tentatively, D is TRBD1 (5 bases). Trimming stripped 3 bases from V and 0 bases from J, with 9 bases between. The germline gives CDR1 SGHRS, CDR2 YFSETQ. The CDR3 sequence is 14 residues long. The CDR3 bases are TGCGCCAGCAGCTGGGACGGGATGAACACTGAAGCTTTCTTT. This codes for CASSWDGMNTEAFF.

The chain uses TRBV5-4 and TRBJ2-3; D possibly corresponds to TRBD1 (7 bases). From germline, CDR1 is SGHNT and CDR2 YYREEE (reference sequence). The CDR3 extends over 17 amino acids. Trimming shortened V by 4 bases and J by 6 bases, and 24 bases separated the two germline ends. This CDR3 reads CASSPTPRGDSWDTQYF. Written as DNA, the CDR3 is TGTGCCAGCAGCCCCACTCCCAGGGGGGATTCCTGGGATACGCAGTATTTT.

This chain joins TRBV19 and TRBJ1-1; D is uncertain. The CDR3 loop spans 13 amino acids. Per germline, CDR1 LNHDA and CDR2 SQIVND (reference sequence). The V end was cut by 4 bases, the J end by 5 bases, with 11 bases between. CDR3 region: CASSTSSITEAFF. CDR3 DNA: TGTGCCAGTAGTACTAGTTCTATAACTGAAGCTTTCTTT. The full variable domain, its missing parts supplied by reference TRBV19 and TRBJ1-1, is DGGITQSPKYLFRKEGQNVTLSCEQNLNHDAMYWYRQDPGQGLRLIYYSQIVNDFQKGDIAEGYSVSREKKESFPLTVTSAQKNPTAFYLCASSTSSITEAFFGQGTRLTVV.

The chain has TRBV11-1 and TRBJ1-2; no definite D call. The CDR3 is made up of 14 amino acids. Germline CDR1 reads SGHAT; CDR2 reads FQDESV (reference sequence). V was trimmed by 4 bases and J by 0 bases, leaving 9 bases between them. The CDR3 DNA reads as TGTGCCAGCAGCTCTCAAGGATCTAACTATGGCTACACCTTC. Protein product: CASSSQGSNYGYTF.

The chain is built from TRBV18 and TRBJ2-5, with D tentatively TRBD2 (6 bases). The CDR3 has 15 amino acids. From germline, CDR1 is KGHSH and CDR2 LQKENI. Trimming shortened V by 5 bases and J by 2 bases, and 15 bases separated the two germline ends. Written as DNA, the CDR3 is TGTGCCAGCTCAGCTAGAGACAGCGGGCAAGAGACCCAGTACTTC. It specifies CASSARDSGQETQYF.

As DNA, the CDR3 is TGTGCCAGCTCACCCGGACTAACGGGAGAGACCCAGTACTTC. As protein: CASSPGLTGETQYF. The chain joins TRBV18 to TRBJ2-5; D may be TRBD2 (6 bases). The CDR3 spans 14 residues. V lost 3 bases and J 4 bases, leaving 12 bases between the germline ends. CDR1 is KGHSH, CDR2 LQKENI, per germline.

This clone was detected only once. For the CDR3, the DNA is TGTGCCAGCAGCCCATCGCGTCCGGAGCAGCCCCAGCATTTT. Amino acid sequence: CASSPSRPEQPQHF. The rearrangement joins TRBV6-1 to TRBJ1-5, with D unresolved. The CDR3 totals 14 residues. CDR1 and CDR2 from the germline V gene are MNHNS and SASEGT. Trimming stripped 6 bases from V and 7 bases from J, with 16 bases between.

The chain links TRBV9 to TRBJ2-3; D perhaps matches TRBD1 (6 bases). Germline lookup yields CDR1 SGDLS and CDR2 YYNGEE. The CDR3 is 15 amino acids. The ends were cut back, 0 bases at V and 2 bases at J, with 10 bases in the middle. The CDR3 sequence: CASSVVGAHTDTQYF. The CDR3 DNA sequence: TGTGCCAGCAGCGTAGTGGGGGCTCACACAGATACGCAGTATTTT.

This sequence joins TRBV28 and TRBJ2-6; D possibly corresponds to TRBD2 (5 bases). This CDR3 is built from 16 residues. Germline CDR1 and CDR2: MDHEN and SYDVKM. V lost 8 bases, J lost 5 bases, and 19 bases lay in between. CDR3 sequence: CASLAPRGPRANVLTF. In DNA form, the CDR3 reads TGTGCCAGCCTGGCCCCCCGGGGTCCTCGGGCCAACGTCCTGACTTTC. The full variable domain, completed using reference TRBV28 and TRBJ2-6, is DVKVTQSSRYLVKRTGEKVFLECVQDMDHENMFWYRQDPGLGLRLIYFSYDVKMKEKGDIPEGYSVSREKKERFSLILESASTNQTSMYLCASLAPRGPRANVLTFGAGSRLTVL.

A note on this clone: Different DNA sequences within this sample yield the same CDR3. This chain joins TRBV18 and TRBJ1-1, with 7 nucleotides matching TRBD1. Per the germline V gene, CDR1 is KGHSH and CDR2 is LQKENI. J lost 8 bases, V lost 3 bases, and 3 bases had no gene match. The CDR3 has 12 residues. The CDR3 coding sequence is TGTGCCAGCTCACCCGACAGGGCCGAAGCTTTCTTT. Translated: CASSPDRAEAFF.

Turning to this clone: The same CDR3 arises from other DNA sequences in this sample as well. V usage is TRBV10-1 and J usage is TRBJ1-6; D unclear. The germline CDR1 and CDR2 sequences are WNHNN and SYGVQD (reference sequence). The CDR3 has 13 amino acids. The germline V and J ends were trimmed by 0 bases and 7 bases, with 4 bases remaining between them. CDR3 in DNA: TGCGCCAGCAGTGAGTCCTGGAATTCACCCCTCCACTTT. It is translated as CASSESWNSPLHF.

The chain recombines TRBV7-8 with TRBJ1-2; TRBD1 agrees at 8 bases. Germline V lookup: CDR1 SGHVS, CDR2 FQNEAQ. The CDR3 totals 18 residues. The V segment lost 5 bases and the J segment 4 bases; nucleotides outside the gene matches: 18. The CDR3 loop reads CASSSSPGQEAIGYGYTF. The CDR3, as DNA: TGTGCCAGCAGCAGCTCACCGGGACAGGAAGCAATCGGCTATGGCTACACCTTC.

The chain employs TRBV12-5 and TRBJ2-3, with 8 nucleotides matching TRBD2. Per the germline V gene, CDR1 is LGHNT and CDR2 is FRNRAP. CDR3 length equals 17 residues. The J segment lost 0 bases and the V segment lost 11 bases, leaving 16 bases of the junction unmatched. This chain's CDR3 is CASRGAGVGTSTDTQYF. The CDR3 nucleotides are TGTGCTTCGCGGGGGGCTGGGGTCGGGACTAGCACAGATACGCAGTATTTT.

The V call is TRBV10-3, the J call TRBJ2-5, with D perhaps given as TRBD1 or TRBD2 (6 bases each). Per germline, CDR1 ENHRY and CDR2 SYGVKD. Trimming took off 6 bases at V and 4 bases at J, with 12 bases between the two ends. The CDR3 totals 13 residues. Here the CDR3 reads CAIREGGGETQYF. In DNA, the CDR3 is TGTGCCATCAGAGAAGGGGGAGGAGAGACCCAGTACTTC.

V usage is TRBV19 and J usage is TRBJ2-1, with D possibly being TRBD2 (6 bases). The germline V and J ends were trimmed by 0 bases and 15 bases, with 15 bases remaining between them. Germline loops: CDR1 LNHDA, CDR2 SQIVND (reference sequence). The CDR3 runs to 13 residues. CDR3 loop: CASSIDLRGAGFF. CDR3 in DNA: TGTGCCAGTAGTATAGATCTAAGAGGAGCGGGGTTCTTC.

This rearrangement joins TRBV14 to TRBJ1-3; D might be TRBD1 (5 bases). V was shortened by 4 bases and J by 0 bases, with 13 bases between the two germline ends. This CDR3 has 16 residues. Germline V CDR1 and CDR2: SGHDN, FVKESK. CDR3: CASSPAQVPSGNTIYF. CDR3 nucleotide sequence: TGTGCCAGCAGCCCGGCACAGGTGCCCTCTGGAAACACCATATATTTT.